The 11 T cell receptor beta chains in this list originate from one sample, sequenced in a study of T cells in Graves' hyperthyroidism and ophthalmopathy. There were TCR beta CDR3 regions amplified from RNA transcripts. The study used the HTBI primer set for a first-round RT-PCR of the TCR CDR3. TCRdb reprocessed the multiplex PCR reads via MiXCR and lists one record per CDR3 protein. Of some 530,000 distinct CDR3 sequences listed, roughly 23% are singletons. The sample consisted of blood. All receptors come from an older woman with Graves' ophthalmopathy.

Comments on this clonotype: The germline gene is not matched at one end of the junction; a read error may be the cause. The J gene is TRBJ2-1, the V gene TRBV13; 12 nucleotides line up with TRBD2. Germline CDR1 is PRHDT and CDR2 is FYEKMQ (reference sequence). CDR3 length equals 17 residues. The CDR3 region has the DNA TGTGCCAGCAGCCATCTAGCGGGAGGGACAACCTACAATGAGCAGATCTTC. Amino acid sequence: CASSHLAGGTTYNEQIF.

The rearrangement joins TRBV6-1 to TRBJ2-3, with D maybe TRBD2 (5 bases). The V gene lost 7 bases and the J gene lost 4 bases, with 18 bases spanning the gap. Germline V gene data show CDR1 as MNHNS and CDR2 as SASEGT. This CDR3 spans 15 amino acids. As DNA, the CDR3 is TGTGCCAGCACCGAGAGGATAGCGCGAGCAGATACGCAGTATTTT. Protein product: CASTERIARADTQYF.

This clonotype was seen a handful of times. CDR3 nucleotides: TGTGCCAGCAGCTTATTCGGGAGTATTAATGAGCAGTTCTTC. Translation: CASSLFGSINEQFF. The rearrangement links TRBV11-3 to TRBJ2-1, with D maybe TRBD2 (6 bases). The germline V and J ends were trimmed by 2 bases and 7 bases, with 12 bases remaining between them. Germline V gene data show CDR1 as SGHNT and CDR2 as YENEEA. This CDR3 spans 14 amino acids.

This chain uses TRBV12-3 or TRBV12-4 with TRBJ2-3; 11 nucleotides match TRBD2. The CDR3 totals 16 residues. J lost 6 bases, V lost 4 bases, and 9 bases had no gene match. The CDR3 DNA follows: TGTGCCAGCAGTTCTCCCACTAGCGGGAGAAAGGATACGCAGTATTTT. Its protein product is CASSSPTSGRKDTQYF.

This clonotype was seen a few times. The rearrangement links TRBV5-5 to TRBJ2-5; D not resolved. The CDR3 consists of 12 residues. Germline V gene lookup returns CDR1 SGHKS and CDR2 YYEKEE (reference sequence). Trimming left V 4 bases short and J 3 bases short, with 7 bases between. The CDR3 is CASSPSKETQYF. The CDR3 nucleotides read TGTGCCAGCAGCCCCTCCAAAGAGACCCAGTACTTC.

This clonotype was recorded a few times. This chain joins TRBV5-1 and TRBJ2-2; 16 bases agree with TRBD2. Germline assignment: CDR1 SGHRS and CDR2 YFSETQ. The CDR3 is 19 residues long. V shed 6 bases and J 5 bases; nucleotides not matched to a gene: 13. CDR3 nucleotides: TGCGCCAGCACCCCATCCGGGACTAGCGGGAGGGCCAGGACCGGGGAGCTGTTTTTT. Its translation is CASTPSGTSGRARTGELFF.

The gene calls are TRBV28 and TRBJ2-7, with D tentatively TRBD2 (7 bases). CDR3 size: 14 residues. Germline CDR1 MDHEN, CDR2 SYDVKM. V lost 10 bases, J lost 7 bases, and 23 bases lay in between. The CDR3: CAIPRGGPGGEQYF. The CDR3 region has the DNA TGTGCCATCCCGAGGGGGGGCCCGGGAGGAGAGCAGTACTTC. The full variable domain, completed using reference TRBV28 and TRBJ2-7, is DVKVTQSSRYLVKRTGEKVFLECVQDMDHENMFWYRQDPGLGLRLIYFSYDVKMKEKGDIPEGYSVSREKKERFSLILESASTNQTSMYLCAIPRGGPGGEQYFGPGTRLTVT.

V gene TRBV6-2 or TRBV6-3 combines with J gene TRBJ2-7; D is possibly TRBD1 (6 bases). This CDR3 has 13 amino acids. Trimming left V 5 bases short and J 6 bases short, with 14 bases between. Germline CDR1 and CDR2: MNHEY and SVGEGT. This chain's CDR3 is CASSPRTVVEQYF. For the CDR3, the DNA is TGTGCCAGCAGTCCGAGGACAGTTGTCGAGCAGTACTTC.

This clonotype occurred many times. J is TRBJ2-3 and V is TRBV11-2, with D perhaps TRBD1 or TRBD2 (6 bases each). The germline V gene has CDR1 SGHAT and CDR2 FQNNGV. The CDR3 runs 16 residues. Trimming stripped 6 bases from V and 3 bases from J, with 19 bases between. CDR3 loop: CASSLGGTAGTDTQYF. The CDR3 DNA reads as TGTGCCAGCAGTCTGGGGGGCACGGCGGGGACAGATACGCAGTATTTT.

This clonotype came up a few times. The chain has TRBV3-1 and TRBJ2-2; D tentatively reads TRBD1 or TRBD2 (5 bases each). This CDR3 has 14 amino acids. Germline V lookup: CDR1 LGHDT, CDR2 YNNKEL (reference sequence). The V end was cut by 1 base, the J end by 7 bases, with 10 bases between. The CDR3 spells CASSQAGLVGELFF. The CDR3, as DNA: TGTGCCAGCAGCCAAGCGGGGCTTGTCGGGGAGCTGTTTTTT. The entire variable domain, with the rest obtained from reference TRBV3-1 and TRBJ2-2, is as follows: DTAVSQTPKYLVTQMGNDKSIKCEQNLGHDTMYWYKQDSKKFLKIMFSYNNKELIINETVPNRFSPKSPDKAHLNLHINSLELGDSAVYFCASSQAGLVGELFFGEGSRLTVL.

This clonotype occurred many times. V usage is TRBV12-3 or TRBV12-4 and J usage is TRBJ2-5; TRBD2 matches at 12 bases. The CDR3 spans 15 residues. J gave up 7 bases and V 5 bases, and 8 bases lay outside the gene matches. CDR3 bases: TGTGCCAGCAGTCGGACTAGCGGGACCCGTCGGACCCAGTACTTC. Its translation: CASSRTSGTRRTQYF.